This entry features one TCR beta chain sequence. Ten or more counts support this clonotype. Its antigen is unknown. The input lacks base qualities; no much larger clone sits a single base away. The sample comes from a study of human T cells and chemical hapten exposure (dated by TCRdb to the early 2020s). Describing the broader study: For sensitization, 2% DPC in acetone was applied to a 2 cm by 2 cm area of upper inner arm skin. Weekly therapeutic DPC doses were additionally applied to the scalp of patients throughout the roughly 24-week study period. Patch tests used Finn chambers with 0.01% DPC on the upper back, scored after 6 days by International Contact Dermatitis Research Group standards. Alopecia areata with under or over 50% scalp involvement, alopecia totalis and alopecia universalis were represented in the patient cohort, which was mostly female. Libraries were pooled for sequencing, and variation in per-sample TCR yields was attributed mainly to small differences in library volumes within the pool. This study followed changes in the peripheral blood TCR repertoire in vivo during primary and secondary sensitization of alopecia patients to the hapten diphenylcyclopropenone (DPC). Blood samples were taken from patients before sensitization (week 0) and at 2, 6 and about 24 weeks after DPC sensitization. Around 29 alopecia patients provided blood for TCR sequencing at one to four time points (pre-sensitization, 2, 6 and 24 weeks). Broad study findings and their caveats: DPC sensitization did not change how many TCRs were above 1 in 1000 frequency, and no evidence was found of alterations in global repertoire structure. Significantly more large CDR3 similarity clusters were formed by expanded TCRs than by pre-sensitization or healthy control sets, consistent with antigen-driven responses. All patients had alopecia, a presumed autoimmune disease, so their immune response might differ from that of healthy individuals. Repeated subsampling changed both the strength of the expansion versus patch-test correlation and the threshold at which the correlation became significant. A positive correlation was found between the number of PT1 expanded TCRs and patch test score, with significance reached at thresholds 8, 16 and 32 but not 4.

The time point tag for this specimen amounts to: patch test 2, 6 weeks after DPC sensitization. What the treatment or condition label conveys for this sample: therapeutic diphenylcyclopropenone sensitization with weekly scalp DPC. Blood at each patch-test visit was drawn before the patch test was applied. Patients were considered eligible if aged 18 to 70, diagnosed with alopecia and deemed suitable for DPC therapy, and patients were excluded if pregnant. Total RNA was isolated from unfractionated whole blood collected in Tempus Blood RNA tubes. Library method: RACE. The listed sequencing device is NextSeq 500. During library preparation, unique molecular identifiers were attached to individual cDNA molecules so that TCRs could be counted in a quantitative, reproducible way. From each blood RNA sample, both TCR alpha and TCR beta chains were sequenced. As for the authors' bioinformatics: Samples had a median of roughly 87,000 TCRs, with a range from roughly 20,000 to 690,600. V, J and CDR3 annotation of the TCR reads was performed with the Decombinator software suite. For the PS versus PT1 abundance plots, all samples were subsampled to the same number of TCRs (28,000). TCRs were defined as expanded if absent before sensitization and observed at least eight times at the 2-week time point. The public sequencing data were trimmed at Q25 with fastp and processed into clonotypes with MiXCR by TCRdb, which kept only in-frame beta chains. Each entry is one CDR3 protein sequence, shown with its most common DNA and genes. The V and J calls were determined by TCRdb, not by the authors. In all, the sample holds around 130,000 distinct CDR3 sequences, and about an eighth of those were seen once. Jointly, the top ten make up 1.4% of the sample.

Sequencing used whole blood, obtained in connection with sensitization to the hapten diphenylcyclopropenone (DPC). The receptor comes from a woman in her 50s with alopecia areata. Some clones in this sample may be carry-over from other donors' samples.

The DNA sequence is as follows: TGTGCCAGCAGCTTTGATGGCAGTAGGGGGACTGAAGCTTTCTTT. Its amino acids are CASSFDGSRGTEAFF. Recombination connected TRBV7-9 to TRBJ1-1; TRBD1 is possibly the D segment (6 matching bases). Looking up the germline V gene (reference sequence) yields CDR1 SEHNR and CDR2 FQNEAQ. V and J are truncated by 3 bases and 5 bases respectively, leaving an intervening sequence of 16 bases. The CDR3 sequence holds 15 residues, the cysteine and phenylalanine included. CDR3 DNA is the only sequence kept; it has 45 bases, read in frame from the first base.